This TCR beta chain was documented in a study of blood T cell repertoires in COVID-19. Across the study: Samples taken during acute and convalescent COVID-19 were collected in the United States, Italy and Spain. T cells, B-cell-depleted T cells, or PBMCs supplied cDNA or gDNA.

Measured with immunoSEQ multiplex PCR; TCRdb has only the in-frame clones, and not every one. The table lists 200,000 to 250,000 clones, around four fifths of them singletons. CDR1 and CDR2 (germline): MNHEY, SVGAGI. The CDR3 sequence is 14 residues long. Unmatched junction bases numbered 6, after V lost 6 bases and J lost 7 bases. The sequencing input was PBMCs or T cells enriched from blood (not recorded which). The origin of this receptor is a woman aged 40 to 50 who had been exposed to COVID-19. This chain joins TRBV6-5 and TRBJ1-6, with TRBD1 identical over 7 bases. The DNA of the CDR3 is TGTGCCAGCAGCCGGACAGGTTTAAATTCACCCCTCCACTTT. As protein: CASSRTGLNSPLHF.